The present TCR beta chain was sequenced within a study of cytomegalovirus exposure and HLA in healthy donors. Generated by immunoSEQ multiplex PCR, the TCRdb table keeps only in-frame clones and is missing some. The table records fewer than 140,000 clones, about 87% of them present only once. Study results and caveats: Through in vitro validation, three CMV-associated chains were shown to be specific for CMV antigens. First-cohort TCR clusters were later found to tend to co-occur in the approximately 120 validation repertoires.

Deletions cut 3 bases from V and 5 bases from J, with 13 bases between. Germline-derived CDR1 and CDR2 are SGHTA and FQGNSA. The CDR3 sequence is 14 residues long. A 120-subject validation cohort, separate from the approximately 670-subject first cohort, supplied the donors. Turning to this clone: As yet, its antigen is unknown.

This TCR was sampled from a woman younger than 35 in good health and CMV-seropositive. The chain uses TRBV7-2 and TRBJ1-2; perhaps TRBD1 as D (5 bases). Material for sequencing was PBMCs. CDR3 amino acids: CASSFLTAEYGYTF. The CDR3 bases are TGTGCCAGCAGCTTTTTGACAGCCGAATATGGCTACACCTTC.